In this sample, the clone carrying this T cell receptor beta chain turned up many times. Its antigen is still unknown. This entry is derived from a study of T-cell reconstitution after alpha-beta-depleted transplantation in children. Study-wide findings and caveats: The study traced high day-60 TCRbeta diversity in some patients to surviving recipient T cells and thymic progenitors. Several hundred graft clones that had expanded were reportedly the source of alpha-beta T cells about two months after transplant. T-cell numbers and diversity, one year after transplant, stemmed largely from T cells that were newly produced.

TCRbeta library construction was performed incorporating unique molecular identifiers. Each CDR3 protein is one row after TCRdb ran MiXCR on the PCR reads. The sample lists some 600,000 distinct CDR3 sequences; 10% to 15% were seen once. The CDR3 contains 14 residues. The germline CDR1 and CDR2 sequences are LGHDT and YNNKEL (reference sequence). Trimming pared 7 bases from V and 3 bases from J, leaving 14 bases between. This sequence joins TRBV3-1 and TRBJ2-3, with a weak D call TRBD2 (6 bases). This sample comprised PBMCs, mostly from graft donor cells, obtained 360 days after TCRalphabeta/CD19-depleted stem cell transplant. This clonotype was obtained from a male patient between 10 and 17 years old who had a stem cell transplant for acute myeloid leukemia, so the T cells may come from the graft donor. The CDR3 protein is CASTGGTGTDTQYF. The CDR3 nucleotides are TGTGCCAGCACCGGAGGGACGGGGACAGATACGCAGTATTTT.